The rows below give T cell receptor beta chains drawn from one sample of a study of T cell repertoires in cytomegalovirus infection. TCRdb reprocessed the reads with MiXCR, giving one entry per CDR3 protein. This sample has approximately 600,000 distinct CDR3 sequences, with about 39% found just once. These receptors lack a known antigen. The sequences come from cultured PBMCs, collected from culture after CMV antigen stimulation. The receptor set was obtained from a human donor in good health (CMV status not recorded). Some clones in this sample may be carry-over from other donors' samples. The CDR3 runs from the conserved cysteine through the conserved F or W. A D gene is named only where the DNA matches it firmly. The size entry is marked missing in some rows and otherwise reads once, few, many or a size class.

NA,TRBD1,TRBV28,TRBJ1-5,CASIPTGGAVSNQPQHF,TGTGCCAGCATCCCTACAGGGGGCGCGGTCAGCAATCAGCCCCAGCATTTT
few,TRBD2,TRBV7-9,TRBJ2-3,CASSGSIAGGSTDTQYF,TGTGCCAGCAGCGGTTCGATAGCGGGAGGGAGCACAGATACGCAGTATTTT
NA,TRBD2,TRBV6-2/TRBV6-3,TRBJ2-1,CASKYSGGSYNEQFF,TGTGCCAGCAAGTATAGCGGGGGCTCCTACAATGAGCAGTTCTTC
once,NA,TRBV7-9,TRBJ1-4,CASSFGPGLFF,TGTGCCAGCAGCTTCGGACCGGGCCTGTTTTTT
NA,NA,TRBV7-1,TRBJ1-1,CASTKSVGGTEAFF,TGTGCCAGCACCAAGTCGGTGGGGGGCACTGAAGCTTTCTTT
NA,NA,TRBV2,TRBJ1-5,CASSEALQRPYVYSNQPQHF,TGTGCCAGCAGTGAAGCGCTTCAAAGACCGTACGTCTATAGCAATCAGCCCCAGCATTTT
NA,NA,TRBV28,TRBJ1-5,CASSLFPMGGNQPQHF,TGTGCCAGCAGCCTCTTTCCCATGGGAGGCAATCAGCCCCAGCATTTT
many,TRBD1,TRBV7-2,TRBJ1-5,CASGGGTGGSNQPQHF,TGTGCCAGCGGGGGCGGGACAGGGGGGAGCAATCAGCCCCAGCATTTT
few,NA,TRBV23-1,TRBJ1-5,CASSQSARWQPQHF,TGCGCCAGCAGTCAATCGGCTCGATGGCAGCCCCAGCATTTT
NA,NA,TRBV5-4,TRBJ2-1,CASSLVGQGTHNEQFF,TGTGCCAGCAGCTTGGTCGGGCAGGGGACCCACAATGAGCAGTTCTTC
NA,TRBD2,TRBV11-2,TRBJ2-3,CASSLAGGRDTDTQYF,TGTGCCAGCAGCTTAGCGGGCGGGAGGGACACAGATACGCAGTATTTT
NA,NA,TRBV11-2,TRBJ1-1,CASSPFWGRKFWTEAFF,TGTGCCAGCAGCCCCTTTTGGGGGCGGAAGTTTTGGACTGAAGCTTTCTTT
few,NA,TRBV6-1,TRBJ1-1,CASSEVGLLTEAFF,TGTGCCAGCAGTGAAGTGGGACTGCTAACTGAAGCTTTCTTT
NA,TRBD1,TRBV7-3,TRBJ1-1,CASRGEPGQGPSRATEAFF,TGTGCCAGCCGTGGAGAACCGGGACAGGGACCATCTAGGGCCACTGAAGCTTTCTTT
NA,NA,TRBV28,TRBJ1-3,CASSSAAQGWAGNTIYF,TGTGCCAGCAGTTCAGCCGCACAGGGTTGGGCGGGAAACACCATATATTTT
few,NA,TRBV5-6,TRBJ1-6,CASSRGAGRNSPLHF,TGTGCCAGCTCCAGGGGCGCAGGGCGTAATTCACCCCTCCACTTT
few,NA,TRBV10-3,TRBJ2-1,CAISVSHEQFF,TGTGCCATCAGTGTATCACATGAGCAGTTCTTC
once,NA,TRBV5-4,TRBJ2-1,CASSWATSTYNEQFF,TGTGCCAGCAGCTGGGCAACTAGTACCTACAATGAGCAGTTCTTC
NA,NA,TRBV4-1,TRBJ1-1,CASSRRNTGDLNTEAFF,TGCGCCAGCAGCCGAAGAAACACAGGAGACCTGAACACTGAAGCTTTCTTT
few,NA,TRBV14,TRBJ2-4,CASSQELAPNIQYF,TGTGCCAGCAGCCAAGAGTTGGCCCCAAACATTCAGTACTTC
NA,NA,TRBV6-1,TRBJ1-5,CASEKGDSNQPQHF,TGTGCCAGCGAGAAGGGGGATAGCAATCAGCCCCAGCATTTT
once,NA,TRBV28,TRBJ1-5,CASSYGTPNSNQPQHF,TGTGCCAGCAGCTATGGGACACCGAATAGCAATCAGCCCCAGCATTTT
NA,NA,TRBV6-2/TRBV6-3,TRBJ2-5,CALGMQETQYF,TGTGCGTTAGGGATGCAAGAGACCCAGTACTTC
many,NA,TRBV7-2,TRBJ1-4,CASSQQGLTNEKLFF,TGTGCCAGCAGCCAACAGGGCCTCACTAATGAAAAACTGTTTTTT
few,TRBD1,TRBV7-9,TRBJ2-4,CASSSLSAGTGKIAKNIQYF,TGTGCCAGCAGCTCACTCTCCGCCGGGACAGGGAAAATAGCCAAAAACATTCAGTACTTC
many,NA,TRBV7-2,TRBJ1-4,CASSLVGGNEKLFF,TGTGCCAGCAGCTTAGTAGGCGGTAATGAAAAACTGTTTTTT